This passage covers 8 T cell receptor beta chains from one sample sequenced in a study of blood T cell repertoires in COVID-19. TCRdb's copy holds only in-frame clones and misses some; the assay was immunoSEQ multiplex PCR. The table includes roughly 96,000 clones, 82% detected once. Sequencing used peripheral blood. These receptors all stem from a man older than 75 with acute or convalescent COVID-19.

This rearrangement joins TRBV7-8 to TRBJ2-3; weak D call: TRBD2 (6 bases). Germline values: CDR1 SGHVS, CDR2 FQNEAQ. V was trimmed by 4 bases and J by 3 bases, leaving 14 bases between them. The CDR3 length is 15 residues. The CDR3 here is CASSSGDLSTDTQYF. In DNA form, the CDR3 reads TGTGCCAGCAGCTCGGGGGACTTATCAACAGATACGCAGTATTTT.

The chain couples TRBV9 to TRBJ2-7; 10 nucleotides align to TRBD2. The CDR3 is 16 residues long. V gave up 4 bases and J gave up 6 bases; unmatched junction bases: 13. Germline CDR1 SGDLS, CDR2 YYNGEE. CDR3 bases: TGTGCCAGCAGCTTAACTCCTCAGCGGGGGGGCTCCGAGCAGTACTTC. Protein sequence: CASSLTPQRGGSEQYF.

The chain couples TRBV29-1 to TRBJ2-7; TRBD1 matches 9 bases. Germline-derived CDR1 and CDR2 are SQVTM and ANQGSEA. V trimming: 6 bases; J trimming: 4 bases; junction bases outside the gene matches: 1. The CDR3 spans 11 residues. CDR3 DNA: TGCAGCGTGACAGGGGGGTACGAGCAGTACTTC. Its translation: CSVTGGYEQYF.

The V and J genes are TRBV6-5 and TRBJ1-1, with 7 bases that match TRBD1. This CDR3 contains 13 residues. The trim removed 6 bases at V and 4 bases at J, leaving 5 bases unmatched. Germline V gene lookup returns CDR1 MNHEY and CDR2 SVGAGI. The CDR3 region is CASRLRGPTEAFF. The CDR3 DNA reads as TGTGCCAGCAGACTTAGGGGGCCCACTGAAGCTTTCTTT.

This chain's CDR3 is CASSTGGSDTQYF. The CDR3 nucleotides read TGTGCCAGCAGCACCGGGGGGTCAGATACGCAGTATTTT. The chain has TRBV7-2 and TRBJ2-3, with 7 bases that match TRBD2. J was trimmed by 4 bases and V by 5 bases; bases with no gene match: 3. There are 13 residues in the CDR3. Germline CDR1 reads SGHTA; CDR2 reads FQGNSA. Drawing the rest from reference TRBV7-2 and TRBJ2-3, the complete variable domain is GAGVSQSPSNKVTEKGKDVELRCDPISGHTALYWYRQSLGQGLEFLIYFQGNSAPDKSGLPSDRFSAERTGGSVSTLTIQRTQQEDSAVYLCASSTGGSDTQYFGPGTRLTVL.

The gene calls are TRBV27 and TRBJ1-5, with TRBD1 matching 11 bases. The germline V gene encodes CDR1 MNHEY and CDR2 SMNVEV (reference sequence). Trimming removed 5 bases from V and 2 bases from J; junction bases left unmatched: 5. This CDR3 comprises 16 residues. The CDR3 DNA follows: TGTGCCAGCAGTCCGTTGGGACAGGGGGGCAATCAGCCCCAGCATTTT. The encoded protein is CASSPLGQGGNQPQHF.

This chain connects TRBV27 to TRBJ1-3; 10 nucleotides agree with TRBD1. Germline V gene lookup returns CDR1 MNHEY and CDR2 SMNVEV (reference sequence). With 4 bases clipped from V and 0 bases from J, the junction kept 9 bases outside the gene matches. CDR3 length: 18 residues. CDR3 residues: CASSSTRQGAPSGNTIYF. CDR3 in DNA: TGTGCCAGCAGTTCCACGCGACAGGGGGCTCCCTCTGGAAACACCATATATTTT.

The chain couples TRBV28 to TRBJ1-3, with D maybe TRBD1 (6 bases). CDR3 length: 14 residues. Germline CDR1 and CDR2: MDHEN and SYDVKM. V dropped 8 bases and J dropped 0 bases, with 11 bases sitting between them. The CDR3 loop is CASLDSRSGNTIYF. In DNA, the CDR3 is TGTGCCAGCCTGGACAGTCGCTCTGGAAACACCATATATTTT.